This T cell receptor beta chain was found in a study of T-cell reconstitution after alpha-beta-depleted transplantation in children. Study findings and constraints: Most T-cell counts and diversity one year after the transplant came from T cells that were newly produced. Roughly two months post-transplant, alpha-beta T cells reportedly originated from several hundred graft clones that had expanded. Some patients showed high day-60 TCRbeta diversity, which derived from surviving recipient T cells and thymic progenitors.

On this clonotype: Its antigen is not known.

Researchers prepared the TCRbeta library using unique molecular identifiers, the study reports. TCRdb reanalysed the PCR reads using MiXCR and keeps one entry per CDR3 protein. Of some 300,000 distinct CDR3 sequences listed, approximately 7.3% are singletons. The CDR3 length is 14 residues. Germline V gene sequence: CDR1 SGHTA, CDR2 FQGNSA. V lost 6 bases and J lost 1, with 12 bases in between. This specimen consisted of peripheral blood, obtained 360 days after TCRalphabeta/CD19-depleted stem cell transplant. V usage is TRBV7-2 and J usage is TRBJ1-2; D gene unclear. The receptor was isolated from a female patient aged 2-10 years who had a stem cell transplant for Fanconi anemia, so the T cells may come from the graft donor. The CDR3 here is CASSPTQINYGYTF. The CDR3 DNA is TGTGCCAGCAGTCCCACACAAATTAACTATGGCTACACCTTC.